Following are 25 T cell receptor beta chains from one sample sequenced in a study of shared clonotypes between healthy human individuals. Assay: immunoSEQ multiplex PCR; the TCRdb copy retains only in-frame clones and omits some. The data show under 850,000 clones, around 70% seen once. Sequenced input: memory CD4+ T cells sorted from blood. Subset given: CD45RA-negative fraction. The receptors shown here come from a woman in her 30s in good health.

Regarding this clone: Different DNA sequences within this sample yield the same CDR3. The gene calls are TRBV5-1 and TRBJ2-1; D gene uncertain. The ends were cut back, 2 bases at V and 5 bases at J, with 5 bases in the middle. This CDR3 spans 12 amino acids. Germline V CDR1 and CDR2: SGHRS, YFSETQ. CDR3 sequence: CASSLTNNEQFF. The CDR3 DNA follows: TGCGCCAGCAGCTTAACGAACAATGAGCAGTTCTTC.

The CDR3 spells CASSPHGASSYNEQFF. The CDR3 DNA reads TGTGCCAGCAGTCCACATGGCGCAAGCTCCTACAATGAGCAGTTCTTC. This chain joins TRBV28 and TRBJ2-1; no clear D gene. There are 16 residues in the CDR3. Trimming stripped 5 bases from V and 0 bases from J, with 14 bases between. CDR1 and CDR2 from the germline V gene are MDHEN and SYDVKM.

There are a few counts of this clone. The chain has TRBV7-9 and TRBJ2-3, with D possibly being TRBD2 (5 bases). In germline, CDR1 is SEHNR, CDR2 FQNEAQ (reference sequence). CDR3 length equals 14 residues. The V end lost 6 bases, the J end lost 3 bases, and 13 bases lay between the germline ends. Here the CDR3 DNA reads TGTGCCAGCAGGACTACACCTCTTACAGATACGCAGTATTTT. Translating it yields CASRTTPLTDTQYF.

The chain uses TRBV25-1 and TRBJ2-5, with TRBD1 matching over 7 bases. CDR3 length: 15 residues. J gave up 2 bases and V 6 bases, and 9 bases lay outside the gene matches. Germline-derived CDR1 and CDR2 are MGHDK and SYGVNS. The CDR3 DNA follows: TGTGCCAGCAGCCCCACTGACAGGGAACAAGAGACCCAGTACTTC. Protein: CASSPTDREQETQYF.

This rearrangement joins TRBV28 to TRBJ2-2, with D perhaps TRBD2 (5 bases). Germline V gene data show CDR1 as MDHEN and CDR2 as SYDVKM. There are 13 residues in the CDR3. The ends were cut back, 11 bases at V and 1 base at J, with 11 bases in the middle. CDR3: CAAQRKNTGELFF. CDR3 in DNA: TGTGCCGCCCAGCGGAAGAACACCGGGGAGCTGTTTTTT.

CDR3 nucleotide sequence: TGTGCCAGTAGCCCGAATTGGGACAGGGGCCACGAGCAGTACTTC. It specifies CASSPNWDRGHEQYF. V gene TRBV19 combines with J gene TRBJ2-7, with 10 bases aligning to TRBD1. The trim removed 6 bases at V and 5 bases at J, leaving 10 bases unmatched. In germline, CDR1 is LNHDA, CDR2 SQIVND (reference sequence). The CDR3 contains 15 residues.

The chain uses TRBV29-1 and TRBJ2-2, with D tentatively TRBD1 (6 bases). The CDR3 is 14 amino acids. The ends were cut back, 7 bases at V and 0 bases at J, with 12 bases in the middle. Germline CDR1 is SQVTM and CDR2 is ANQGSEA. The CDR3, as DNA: TGCAGCGCCGTACAGGGCGCGAACACCGGGGAGCTGTTTTTT. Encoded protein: CSAVQGANTGELFF.

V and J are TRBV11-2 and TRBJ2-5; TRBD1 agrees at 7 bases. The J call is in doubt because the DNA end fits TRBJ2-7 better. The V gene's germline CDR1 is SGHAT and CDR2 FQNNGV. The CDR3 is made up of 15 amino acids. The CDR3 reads CASSSNPGQTYEQYF. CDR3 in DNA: TGTGCCAGCAGCTCTAACCCGGGACAGACCTACGAGCAGTACTTC.

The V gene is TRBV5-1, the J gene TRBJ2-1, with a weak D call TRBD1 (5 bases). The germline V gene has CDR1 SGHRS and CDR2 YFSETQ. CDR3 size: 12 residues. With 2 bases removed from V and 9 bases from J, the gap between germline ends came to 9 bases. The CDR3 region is CASSLGESEQFF. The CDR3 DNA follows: TGCGCCAGCAGCTTAGGGGAATCTGAGCAGTTCTTC.

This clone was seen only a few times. CDR3 DNA: TGTGCCAGTAAAGGGTCCCTTAGCGGGAGAGGGAGGCAAGAGACCCAGTACTTC. It is translated as CASKGSLSGRGRQETQYF. The chain employs TRBV19 and TRBJ2-5; 9 nucleotides agree with TRBD2. In germline, CDR1 is LNHDA, CDR2 SQIVND (reference sequence). The V segment lost 7 bases and the J segment 2 bases; nucleotides outside the gene matches: 17. The CDR3 is made up of 18 amino acids.

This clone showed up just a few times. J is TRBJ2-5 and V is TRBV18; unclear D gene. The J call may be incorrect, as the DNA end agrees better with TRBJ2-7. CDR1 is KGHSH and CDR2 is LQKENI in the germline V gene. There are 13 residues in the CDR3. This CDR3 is CASSPTRNYEQYF. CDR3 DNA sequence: TGTGCCAGCTCACCAACAAGAAACTACGAGCAGTACTTC.

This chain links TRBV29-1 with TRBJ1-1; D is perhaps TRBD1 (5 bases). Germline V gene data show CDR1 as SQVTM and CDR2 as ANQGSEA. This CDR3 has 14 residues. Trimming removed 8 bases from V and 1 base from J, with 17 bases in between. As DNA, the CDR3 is TGCAGCTCGAGCGGCCAGAGGGGGAACACTGAAGCTTTCTTT. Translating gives CSSSGQRGNTEAFF.

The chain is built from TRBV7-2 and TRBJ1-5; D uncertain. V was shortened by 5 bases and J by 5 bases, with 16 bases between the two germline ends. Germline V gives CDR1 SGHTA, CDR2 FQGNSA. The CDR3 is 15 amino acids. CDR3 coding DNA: TGTGCCAGCAGCCACGCGGACGGGATTGATCAGCCCCAGCATTTT. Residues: CASSHADGIDQPQHF. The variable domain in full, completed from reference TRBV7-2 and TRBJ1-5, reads GAGVSQSPSNKVTEKGKDVELRCDPISGHTALYWYRQSLGQGLEFLIYFQGNSAPDKSGLPSDRFSAERTGGSVSTLTIQRTQQEDSAVYLCASSHADGIDQPQHFGDGTRLSIL.

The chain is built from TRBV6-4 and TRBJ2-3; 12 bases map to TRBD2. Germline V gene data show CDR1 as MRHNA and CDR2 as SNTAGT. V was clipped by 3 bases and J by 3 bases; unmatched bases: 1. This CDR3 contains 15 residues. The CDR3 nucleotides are TGTGCCAGCAGTGAGACTAGCGGGGGTACAGATACGCAGTATTTT. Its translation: CASSETSGGTDTQYF.

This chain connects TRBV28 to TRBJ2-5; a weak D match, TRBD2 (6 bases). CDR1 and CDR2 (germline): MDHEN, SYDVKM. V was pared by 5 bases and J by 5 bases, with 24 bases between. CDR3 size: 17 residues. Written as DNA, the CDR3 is TGTGCCAGCAGTCCGCCTTTTTTGCGGGATACCCGGGAGACCCAGTACTTC. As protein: CASSPPFLRDTRETQYF.

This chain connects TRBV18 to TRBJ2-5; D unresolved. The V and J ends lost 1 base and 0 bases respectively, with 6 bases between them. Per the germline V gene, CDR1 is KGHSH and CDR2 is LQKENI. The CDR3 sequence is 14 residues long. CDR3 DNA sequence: TGTGCCAGCTCACCACTTCGCGACCAAGAGACCCAGTACTTC. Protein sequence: CASSPLRDQETQYF.

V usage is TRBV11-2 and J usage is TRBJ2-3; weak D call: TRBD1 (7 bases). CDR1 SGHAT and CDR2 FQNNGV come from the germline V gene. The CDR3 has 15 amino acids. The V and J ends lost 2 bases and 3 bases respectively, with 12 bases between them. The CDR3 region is CASSLRAGGTDTQYF. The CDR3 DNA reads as TGTGCCAGCAGCTTAAGGGCAGGGGGGACAGATACGCAGTATTTT.

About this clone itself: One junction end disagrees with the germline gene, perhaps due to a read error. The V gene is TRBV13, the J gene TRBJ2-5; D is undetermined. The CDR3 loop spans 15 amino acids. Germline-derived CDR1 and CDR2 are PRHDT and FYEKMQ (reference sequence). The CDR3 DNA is TGTGCCAGCAGCCCCTCTGGGGTCATCGGAGAGCCCCAGTACTTC. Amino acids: CASSPSGVIGEPQYF.

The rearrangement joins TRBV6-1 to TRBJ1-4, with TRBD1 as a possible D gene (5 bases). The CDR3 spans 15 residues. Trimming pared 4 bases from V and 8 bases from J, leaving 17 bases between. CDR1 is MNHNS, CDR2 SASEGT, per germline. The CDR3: CASSAEGLQREKLFF. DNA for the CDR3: TGTGCCAGCAGTGCCGAGGGACTCCAGCGGGAAAAACTGTTTTTT.

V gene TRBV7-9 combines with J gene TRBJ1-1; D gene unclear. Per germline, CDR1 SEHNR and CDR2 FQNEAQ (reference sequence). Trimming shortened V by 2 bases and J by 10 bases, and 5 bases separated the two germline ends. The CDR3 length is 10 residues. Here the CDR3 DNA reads TGTGCCAGCAGCTTAAGGGTAGCTTTCTTT. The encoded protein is CASSLRVAFF.

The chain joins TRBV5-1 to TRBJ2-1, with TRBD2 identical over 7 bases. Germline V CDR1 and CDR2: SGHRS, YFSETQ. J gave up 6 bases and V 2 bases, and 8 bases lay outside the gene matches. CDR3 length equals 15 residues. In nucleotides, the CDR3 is TGCGCCAGCAGCTTAGTGGCTAGCGGTACCAATGAGCAGTTCTTC. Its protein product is CASSLVASGTNEQFF.

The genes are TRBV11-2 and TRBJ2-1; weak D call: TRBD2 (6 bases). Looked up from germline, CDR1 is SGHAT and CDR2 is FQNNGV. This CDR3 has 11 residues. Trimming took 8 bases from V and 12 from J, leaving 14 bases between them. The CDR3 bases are TGTGCCAGCGGAACGGGACTGTGGCAGTTCTTC. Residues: CASGTGLWQFF.

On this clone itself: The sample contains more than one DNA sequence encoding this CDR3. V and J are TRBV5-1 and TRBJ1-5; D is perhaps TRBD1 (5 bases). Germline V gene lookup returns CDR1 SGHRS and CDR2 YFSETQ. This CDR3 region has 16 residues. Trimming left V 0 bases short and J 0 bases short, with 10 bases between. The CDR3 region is CASSLGDVYSNQPQHF. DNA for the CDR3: TGCGCCAGCAGCTTGGGGGACGTATATAGCAATCAGCCCCAGCATTTT.

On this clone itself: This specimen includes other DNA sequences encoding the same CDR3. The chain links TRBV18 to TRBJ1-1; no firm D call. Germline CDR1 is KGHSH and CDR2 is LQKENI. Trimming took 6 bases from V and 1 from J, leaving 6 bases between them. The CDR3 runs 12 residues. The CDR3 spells CASSPRNTEAFF. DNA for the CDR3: TGTGCCAGCTCTCCAAGGAACACTGAAGCTTTCTTT.

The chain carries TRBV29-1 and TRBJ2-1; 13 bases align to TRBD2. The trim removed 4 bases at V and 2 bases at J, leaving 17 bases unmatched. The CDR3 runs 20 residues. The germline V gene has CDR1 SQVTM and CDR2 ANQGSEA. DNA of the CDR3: TGCAGCGTTGTCTGGGTGGGACTAGCGGGAACCCATTGGACCTACAATGAGCAGTTCTTC. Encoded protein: CSVVWVGLAGTHWTYNEQFF.